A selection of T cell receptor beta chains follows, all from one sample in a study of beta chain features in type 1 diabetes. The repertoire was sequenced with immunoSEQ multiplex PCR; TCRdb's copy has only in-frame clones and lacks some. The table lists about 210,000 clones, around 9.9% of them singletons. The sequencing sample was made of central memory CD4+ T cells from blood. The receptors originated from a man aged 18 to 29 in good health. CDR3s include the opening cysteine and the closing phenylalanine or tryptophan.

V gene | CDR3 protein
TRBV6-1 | CASLQGANSNQPQHF
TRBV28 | CASSFSASEQFF
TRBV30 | CAWNRLPRSPYEQYF
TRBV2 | CASSDRTYNEQFF
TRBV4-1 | CASSQDQTTTSTDTQYF
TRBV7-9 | CASGVETQYF
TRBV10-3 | CAIVGSPYSGANVLTF
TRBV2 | CASSGGLGPTGELFF
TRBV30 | CAWSVSRGYTF
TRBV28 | CASSFPQEGTEAFF
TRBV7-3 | CASSLIARGEQYF
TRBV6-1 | CASGLAGVDTQYF
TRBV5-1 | CASSSGAGTYEQYF
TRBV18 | CASSFPSTDTQYF
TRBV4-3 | CASSQVYARASYEQYF
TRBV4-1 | CASSQDPRIGKTQYF
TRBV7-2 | CASSRLAGEYHEQYF
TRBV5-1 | CASQSTGANTGELFF
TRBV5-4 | CASSPTGREQYF
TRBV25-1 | CASSEYATTGELFF
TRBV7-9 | CASSRTSGRAASTDTQYF
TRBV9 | CASSVEGILAGNTIYF
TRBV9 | CASSPGQGGETQYF
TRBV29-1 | CSVDGLAGGGAAYNEQFF
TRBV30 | CAWSVSDTQYF
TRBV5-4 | CASSLVLAGGAYEQYF
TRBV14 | CASSRVGSWMGNEQFF
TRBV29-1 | CSVSRGGTSYEQYF
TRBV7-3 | CASSRLRDQPQHF
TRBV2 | CASSVDRGHEQYF
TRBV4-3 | CASSQDSQHTGELFF
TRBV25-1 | CASSLGQTNTEAFF
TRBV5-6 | CASSFWEITTGELFF
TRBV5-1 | CASSNQETQYF
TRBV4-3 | CASSQDGLSSYNEQFF
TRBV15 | CATSGTGYGYTF
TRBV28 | CASSFEWGGETDTQYF
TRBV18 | CASSPGLGQETQYF
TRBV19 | CASSMRQGGASGANVLTF
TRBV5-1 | CASSPDREGQPQHF
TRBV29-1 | CSVGDPRGTDTQYF
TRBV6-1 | CASSQGRPETQYF
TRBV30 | CAWSSGQSNQPQHF
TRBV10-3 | CAIRPGTSGYNEQFF
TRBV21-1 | CASSKGPQGDNEQFF
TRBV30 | CAWSVIPQRTGGANGYTF
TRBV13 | CASSHKLGPDEETQYF
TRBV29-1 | CSVRAGPPYEKLFF
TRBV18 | CASSPAAGGLSYNEQFF
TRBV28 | CASSLLEGTGANVLTF